The 11 T cell receptor beta chains presented below share a single source sample, sequenced in a study of blood T cell repertoires in COVID-19. Sequencing used immunoSEQ multiplex PCR; TCRdb keeps in-frame clones, though not all of them. The table includes 150,000 to 200,000 clones, 75% to 80% detected once. Sequencing was performed on peripheral blood. The receptors derive from a woman between 65 and 79 years old with acute or convalescent COVID-19.

The chain is built from TRBV30 and TRBJ1-3, with 7 bases identical to TRBD1. The V and J ends lost 2 bases and 0 bases, in that order; junction bases with no gene match: 7. CDR1 and CDR2 (germline): GTSNPN, SVGIG (reference sequence). This CDR3 region has 16 residues. The CDR3 bases are TGTGCCTGGAGTTTTGGACAGGACAGCTCTGGAAACACCATATATTTT. Translated: CAWSFGQDSSGNTIYF.

This sequence joins TRBV12-3 or TRBV12-4 and TRBJ1-1; no reliable D call. The CDR3 loop spans 13 amino acids. With 8 bases removed from V and 4 bases from J, the gap between germline ends came to 14 bases. The CDR3 spells CASQTRGTTEAFF. Here the CDR3 DNA reads TGTGCCAGCCAAACCCGGGGAACCACTGAAGCTTTCTTT.

The genes are TRBV9 and TRBJ2-2; 8 bases match TRBD2. CDR1 SGDLS and CDR2 YYNGEE come from the germline V gene. The CDR3 totals 15 residues. After removal of 3 bases from V and 5 bases from J, the junction contained 6 bases not matched to a gene. CDR3 sequence: CASSAGLAVTGELFF. In nucleotides, the CDR3 is TGTGCCAGCAGCGCAGGACTAGCAGTGACCGGGGAGCTGTTTTTT.

This chain uses TRBV7-2 with TRBJ2-5; TRBD2 matches 13 bases. This CDR3 contains 16 residues. CDR1 is SGHTA, CDR2 FQGNSA, per germline. V lost 5 bases and J lost 9; bases outside the gene matches: 12. The CDR3 spells CASSTTSGGGPGAQYF. In DNA, the CDR3 is TGTGCCAGCAGCACCACTAGCGGGGGGGGCCCCGGGGCCCAGTACTTC.

This chain links TRBV29-1 with TRBJ1-2, with D possibly TRBD1 on 6 matching bases. Germline V gene data show CDR1 as SQVTM and CDR2 as ANQGSEA. The CDR3 is 13 amino acids. The V gene lost 3 bases and the J gene lost 3 bases, with 11 bases spanning the gap. As DNA, the CDR3 is TGCAGCGTTGACGACAGGTCGTACTATGGCTACACCTTC. Its protein is CSVDDRSYYGYTF.

CDR3 in amino acids: CASSIQPPPGLAGVGRVNEQFF. CDR3 coding DNA: TGTGCCAGTAGTATACAGCCACCGCCGGGACTAGCGGGAGTGGGAAGGGTCAATGAGCAGTTCTTC. J is TRBJ2-1 and V is TRBV19, with 14 bases lining up with TRBD2. CDR1 is LNHDA, CDR2 SQIVND, per germline (reference sequence). CDR3 length: 22 amino acids. Trimming took 2 bases from V and 6 from J; bases not matched to a gene: 21. Filled out from reference TRBV19 and TRBJ2-1, the complete variable domain reads DGGITQSPKYLFRKEGQNVTLSCEQNLNHDAMYWYRQDPGQGLRLIYYSQIVNDFQKGDIAEGYSVSREKKESFPLTVTSAQKNPTAFYLCASSIQPPPGLAGVGRVNEQFFGPGTRLTVL.

J is TRBJ2-7 and V is TRBV10-2, with no clear D. Trimming cost V 5 bases and J 0 bases, with 8 bases left between them. Germline values: CDR1 WSHSY, CDR2 SAAADI. This CDR3 comprises 13 residues. The CDR3 loop is CASSPGSSYEQYF. CDR3 sequence (DNA): TGCGCCAGCAGTCCAGGAAGCTCCTACGAGCAGTACTTC.

The genes are TRBV6-2 or TRBV6-3 and TRBJ2-4, with 10 nucleotides matching TRBD2. Germline V gene sequence: CDR1 MNHEY, CDR2 SVGEGT. The V gene end was trimmed by 5 bases and the J gene end by 0 bases; junction bases not matched to a gene: 13. The length of the CDR3 is 19 residues. The CDR3: CASSLGLAAISVAKNIQYF. The CDR3 coding sequence is TGTGCCAGCAGTCTCGGACTAGCGGCGATTTCGGTAGCCAAAAACATTCAGTACTTC.

The rearrangement joins TRBV9 to TRBJ2-7, with a tentative D call TRBD1 (6 bases). Per the germline V gene, CDR1 is SGDLS and CDR2 is YYNGEE. Between the trimmed V and J ends, which lost 2 bases and 2 bases, there was a span of 11 bases. The CDR3 is 14 amino acids. This CDR3 is CASSVTGNPYEQYF. The CDR3 bases are TGTGCCAGCAGCGTCACAGGGAATCCCTACGAGCAGTACTTC.

The chain employs TRBV2 and TRBJ2-7, with 7 nucleotides matching TRBD2. Germline CDR1 is SNHLY and CDR2 is FYNNEI. This CDR3 is 15 amino acids long. Trimming at V came to 7 bases and at J to 0 bases, leaving 9 bases not matched to a gene. The CDR3 is CASTPGGSLSYEQYF. In DNA form, the CDR3 reads TGTGCCAGCACGCCGGGAGGTTCCCTCTCCTACGAGCAGTACTTC.

The V and J genes are TRBV4-2 and TRBJ1-4; 7 nucleotides agree with TRBD1. The germline CDR1 and CDR2 sequences are LGHNA and YNFKEQ. Unmatched junction bases numbered 11, after V lost 3 bases and J lost 4 bases. This CDR3 comprises 17 residues. Here the CDR3 DNA reads TGTGCCAGCAGCCAGCTCTTACCGGGACAGATTAATGAAAAACTGTTTTTT. Translation gives CASSQLLPGQINEKLFF.